This T cell receptor beta chain was documented in a study of T cell responses to AZD1222 COVID-19 vaccine (dated by TCRdb to 2020 to 2022). Context from the whole study: AZD1222 recipients given second doses at about 4 weeks or at about 12 weeks were pooled, since spike-specific TCR depth and breadth were not found to differ between the two schedules. A total of just over 230 trial participants underwent TCR sequencing, of whom 207 received two doses of AZD1222 and 26 received two doses of the MenACWY control vaccine. Trial participants were enrolled by age into 18-55, 56-69 and 70-plus year subgroups, with 148, 28 and 57 TCR-sequenced participants respectively.

What the time point label conveys for this sample: baseline before first vaccination. Vaccinee samples were obtained from the UK trials COV001 and COV002, which included a single-blind randomized controlled phase 2/3 trial of AZD1222 (ChAdOx1 nCoV-19) in healthy adults. Trial participant PBMC samples were collected at day 0 and day 28 after the second dose for TCRbeta chain sequencing. The CDR3 regions of human TCRbeta chains were analyzed by immunosequencing. On the authors' methods: TCRs in the repertoires were matched against a reference library of SARS-CoV-2-specific TCRs that had been generated with the MIRA antigen-specificity platform. Breadth was defined as the fraction of unique TCRs that were SARS-CoV-2-associated, and depth was defined as the fraction of total T cells that were SARS-CoV-2-associated. Using the MIRA data, each spike-specific TCR was mapped to the spike region that the TCR reacts to and placed in a CD4 or CD8 class. Log10-transformed breadth and depth values were compared by one-way ANOVA with Sidak's multiple comparisons tests. TCRdb's version of the immuneACCESS table is confined to in-frame rearrangements and falls short of the full clone set. An unresolved V gene accounts for under half of the shortfall where checked; the remainder is of unknown origin. V and J calls and clone size are given by that table; D and trimming were obtained from the DNA. This sample comprises some 110,000 clones, roughly 80% of them detected only once. Approximately 10% of the sample belongs to the ten largest clones.

Of note for this clone: No antigen is known for it. No base-level quality is on record; no much larger clone is a single base apart.

The paper as a whole reports these results and caveats: Because no day 14 peak-response samples were available, the repertoires could be characterized only after the peak T cell response. Vaccine-associated CD4 TCRs spanned the whole spike protein, with dominant responses in regions 160-218 and 743-854. After two AZD1222 doses, spike-specific TCR breadth and depth were significantly higher than at day 0 and than in MenACWY recipients. Epitopes outside the regions mutated in the B.1.351 and B.1.1.7 variants were reportedly recognized by nearly half of the unique spike-specific TCRs. In the small 56-69-year group, the increase in depth fell short of significance, most likely because of low power. Participants were mostly white British and included more females than males, and it was suggested by the authors that clonal diversity may have been underestimated. Only five or six AZD1222 recipients were SARS-CoV-2 seropositive at baseline, limiting conclusions about previously exposed vaccinees.

The TCR sequence derives from an adult in good health. The sample consisted of peripheral blood, taken on day 0 of AZD1222 vaccination.

The nucleotide sequence reads as follows: TGTGCCAGCAGCTTGGAAGCGGGAGGGCCTGGCACAGATACGCAGTATTTT. Its translation reads: CASSLEAGGPGTDTQYF. The sequence links TRBV5-6 to TRBJ2-3, with TRBD2 matching 10 junction bases. For CDR1 and CDR2, the germline V gene lists SGHDT and YYEEEE. The CDR3 numbers 17 residues from cysteine through phenylalanine. Only the CDR3 part of the read is kept: 51 bases, read in frame from the first base. Germline trimming: 0 bases from V, 1 base from J; junction bases outside gene matches: 5.